This entry lists 7 T cell receptor beta chains sequenced from one sample in a study of blood T cell repertoires in COVID-19. Generated by immunoSEQ multiplex PCR, the TCRdb table keeps only in-frame clones and is missing some. The sample consists of about 160,000 clones, 80% of them appearing once. Sequenced: PBMCs or T cells enriched from blood (not recorded which). The receptors stem from a woman in her sixties or seventies who had recovered from COVID-19.

This chain connects TRBV7-3 to TRBJ1-1; 12 bases line up with TRBD1. This CDR3 has 13 amino acids. Trimming at V came to 5 bases and at J to 10 bases, leaving 5 bases not matched to a gene. Germline CDR1 SGHTA, CDR2 FQGTGA. CDR3 amino acids: CASSEGQGARAFF. Here the CDR3 DNA reads TGTGCCAGCAGCGAGGGACAGGGGGCGCGAGCTTTCTTT.

The chain is built from TRBV15 and TRBJ1-4; 10 bases fit TRBD1. V was pared by 4 bases and J by 8 bases, with 7 bases of the junction left unmatched. CDR1 and CDR2 from the germline V gene are LNHNV and YYDKDF (reference sequence). The CDR3 is made up of 15 amino acids. This chain's CDR3 is CATSTRDRGGEKLFF. The CDR3 DNA sequence: TGTGCCACCAGCACCAGGGACAGGGGCGGCGAAAAACTGTTTTTT.

The count of this clone is one. The chain recombines TRBV9 with TRBJ2-7, with no clear D. CDR1 and CDR2 from the germline V gene are SGDLS and YYNGEE. Trimming took off 3 bases at V and 2 bases at J, with 18 bases between the two ends. The CDR3 consists of 16 residues. The CDR3 sequence: CASSGATNTPPYEQYF. CDR3 coding DNA: TGTGCCAGCAGCGGAGCTACGAATACCCCTCCCTACGAGCAGTACTTC.

V and J are TRBV27 and TRBJ1-2, with 8 bases identical to TRBD1. V shed 5 bases, J shed 7 bases, and the junction held 21 bases outside the gene matches. This CDR3 comprises 18 residues. Germline V lookup: CDR1 MNHEY, CDR2 SMNVEV (reference sequence). The CDR3 region is CASSPYSVATGVISGYTF. CDR3 coding DNA: TGTGCCAGCAGTCCATATAGTGTCGCGACAGGGGTAATAAGTGGCTACACCTTC.

The chain is built from TRBV6-4 and TRBJ2-1; 10 nucleotides agree with TRBD2. Trimming at V came to 6 bases and at J to 4 bases, leaving 6 bases not matched to a gene. This CDR3 is 15 amino acids long. Germline V gene lookup returns CDR1 MRHNA and CDR2 SNTAGT. The CDR3 loop is CASSQSGGGYNEQFF. CDR3 sequence (DNA): TGTGCCAGCAGCCAAAGCGGGGGGGGTTACAATGAGCAGTTCTTC.

The rearrangement uses TRBV13 and TRBJ1-1; 8 bases match TRBD1. Germline V lookup: CDR1 PRHDT, CDR2 FYEKMQ (reference sequence). The CDR3 extends over 16 amino acids. Unmatched junction bases numbered 5, after V lost 1 base and J lost 1 base. The CDR3 DNA reads TGTGCCAGCAGCTTAGAGGACAGGGTGGGGAACACTGAAGCTTTCTTT. It codes for CASSLEDRVGNTEAFF.

This sequence joins TRBV25-1 and TRBJ1-1; TRBD1 agrees at 7 bases. The CDR3 sequence is 16 residues long. With 4 bases clipped from V and 1 base from J, the junction kept 9 bases outside the gene matches. The germline V gene encodes CDR1 MGHDK and CDR2 SYGVNS. CDR3 in amino acids: CASSGHWAGGNTEAFF. The CDR3 bases are TGTGCCAGCAGTGGGCATTGGGCAGGGGGGAACACTGAAGCTTTCTTT.